Following are 25 T cell receptor beta chains from one sample sequenced in a study of shared clonotypes between healthy human individuals. Naive CD8 populations comprised CD45RO-negative cells positively selected for CCR7, excluding terminally differentiated effector memory CD45RA+ cells. Assay: immunoSEQ multiplex PCR; the TCRdb copy retains only in-frame clones and omits some. The data show some 1,900,000 clones, with approximately 94% seen just once and 1% to 1.5% held by the top ten. Sequenced: naive CD8+ T cells sorted from blood. The receptor source for this set is a man between 18 and 29 years old in good health.

This clone was recorded once. The rearrangement links TRBV27 to TRBJ1-3, with 10 bases matching TRBD1. The V gene's germline CDR1 is MNHEY and CDR2 SMNVEV (reference sequence). The trim removed 8 bases at V and 2 bases at J, leaving 3 bases unmatched. CDR3 length equals 14 residues. CDR3 DNA: TGTGCCAGCGGGGACAGGGGAGCTGGAAACACCATATATTTT. Translating it yields CASGDRGAGNTIYF.

J is TRBJ1-2 and V is TRBV4-1; D not resolved. The CDR3 extends over 14 amino acids. The V and J ends lost 0 bases and 5 bases respectively, with 10 bases between them. Germline lookup yields CDR1 MGHRA and CDR2 YSYEKL. This CDR3 reads CASSQEDSGYGYTF. The CDR3, as DNA: TGCGCCAGCAGCCAAGAAGACTCGGGGTATGGCTACACCTTC.

J is TRBJ1-2 and V is TRBV27; 9 bases align to TRBD1. With 10 bases clipped from V and 4 bases from J, the junction kept 4 bases outside the gene matches. This CDR3 has 12 residues. Germline values: CDR1 MNHEY, CDR2 SMNVEV (reference sequence). The CDR3 here is CATVTGGYGYTF. For the CDR3, the DNA is TGTGCCACCGTGACAGGGGGCTATGGCTACACCTTC.

The chain couples TRBV2 to TRBJ2-1; 7 nucleotides align to TRBD1. CDR1 is SNHLY, CDR2 FYNNEI, per germline. The CDR3 covers 17 residues. J was trimmed by 0 bases and V by 2 bases; bases with no gene match: 7. The DNA for the CDR3 is TGTGCCAGCAGTGAAACAGGGGCTTTAAGCTCCTACAATGAGCAGTTCTTC. This gives the protein CASSETGALSSYNEQFF.

The chain employs TRBV28 and TRBJ2-2; D might be TRBD1 or TRBD2, each matching 6 bases. The germline V and J ends were trimmed by 5 bases and 4 bases, with 8 bases remaining between them. The CDR3 has 13 residues. Germline V gene lookup returns CDR1 MDHEN and CDR2 SYDVKM. The DNA for the CDR3 is TGTGCCAGCAGTGGGGGGCTCACCGGGGAGCTGTTTTTT. Protein product: CASSGGLTGELFF. The whole variable domain, filled in from reference TRBV28 and TRBJ2-2, reads DVKVTQSSRYLVKRTGEKVFLECVQDMDHENMFWYRQDPGLGLRLIYFSYDVKMKEKGDIPEGYSVSREKKERFSLILESASTNQTSMYLCASSGGLTGELFFGEGSRLTVL.

This clone was seen once. Other DNA sequences in the same sample also yield this CDR3. The chain combines TRBV2 with TRBJ2-7; D is undetermined. CDR1 and CDR2 from the germline V gene are SNHLY and FYNNEI. The CDR3 is made up of 12 amino acids. Between the trimmed V and J ends, which lost 3 bases and 2 bases, there was a span of 5 bases. CDR3 in DNA: TGTGCCAGCAGTGACAGCACCTACGAGCAGTACTTC. It yields the protein CASSDSTYEQYF.

CDR3 sequence reads: CATGDYPYEQYF. The CDR3 bases are TGTGCCACCGGGGATTATCCCTACGAGCAGTACTTC. The chain couples TRBV19 to TRBJ2-7; maybe TRBD2 (5 bases). V was pared by 10 bases and J by 2 bases, with 12 bases between. Germline values: CDR1 LNHDA, CDR2 SQIVND (reference sequence). This CDR3 contains 12 residues.

This sequence joins TRBV5-6 and TRBJ2-3; perhaps TRBD1 as D (6 bases). Trimming took off 2 bases at V and 5 bases at J, with 12 bases between the two ends. CDR3 length equals 14 residues. The germline V gene has CDR1 SGHDT and CDR2 YYEEEE. Written as DNA, the CDR3 is TGTGCCAGCAGCTTCAAGGGGGTGGAAGATACGCAGTATTTT. This sequence encodes CASSFKGVEDTQYF.

The chain has TRBV2 and TRBJ2-3; 10 bases are shared with TRBD2. The germline gives CDR1 SNHLY, CDR2 FYNNEI. The CDR3 loop spans 16 amino acids. The J segment lost 1 base and the V segment lost 5 bases, leaving 6 bases of the junction unmatched. CDR3 protein: CASSSSSGGRTDTQYF. The CDR3 DNA sequence: TGTGCCAGCAGTTCAAGTAGCGGGGGGCGCACAGATACGCAGTATTTT.

This chain joins TRBV29-1 and TRBJ2-1; 8 bases fit TRBD1. This CDR3 has 15 amino acids. Germline V lookup: CDR1 SQVTM, CDR2 ANQGSEA. The ends lost 3 bases at V and 4 bases at J; junction bases unmatched: 8. The DNA for the CDR3 is TGCAGCGTTGAGCACCAGGGGGCGAGATACAATGAGCAGTTCTTC. Amino acid sequence: CSVEHQGARYNEQFF.

The V gene is TRBV5-4, the J gene TRBJ1-1; D unclear. CDR3 size: 14 residues. The germline CDR1 and CDR2 sequences are SGHNT and YYREEE (reference sequence). Trimming took off 3 bases at V and 1 base at J, with 10 bases between the two ends. The CDR3 nucleotides are TGTGCCAGCAGCTGGAGAACGTCGAACACTGAAGCTTTCTTT. Encoded protein: CASSWRTSNTEAFF. Full variable domain (missing parts from reference TRBV5-4 and TRBJ1-1): ETGVTQSPTHLIKTRGQQVTLRCSSQSGHNTVSWYQQALGQGPQFIFQYYREEENGRGNFPPRFSGLQFPNYSSELNVNALELDDSALYLCASSWRTSNTEAFFGQGTRLTVV.

The chain recombines TRBV9 with TRBJ1-5; TRBD1 might be the D (5 bases). This CDR3 spans 17 amino acids. Germline-derived CDR1 and CDR2 are SGDLS and YYNGEE. Trimming cost V 4 bases and J 2 bases, with 19 bases left between them. CDR3 amino acids: CASSPNDYTGGNQPQHF. The CDR3 DNA sequence: TGTGCCAGCAGCCCCAACGATTATACAGGCGGCAATCAGCCCCAGCATTTT.

V gene TRBV27 combines with J gene TRBJ2-7; TRBD1 might be the D (6 bases). The CDR3 is 15 residues long. Germline lookup yields CDR1 MNHEY and CDR2 SMNVEV (reference sequence). Trimming stripped 4 bases from V and 0 bases from J, with 13 bases between. The CDR3 reads CASSSGAGTSYEQYF. Written as DNA, the CDR3 is TGTGCCAGCAGTTCAGGGGCCGGGACCTCCTACGAGCAGTACTTC.

CDR3 DNA sequence: TGTGCCAGCAGTTTAGGAACTCTAGCCAAAAACATTCAGTACTTC. Its translation is CASSLGTLAKNIQYF. The chain couples TRBV27 to TRBJ2-4; D unclear. This CDR3 has 15 residues. In germline, CDR1 is MNHEY, CDR2 SMNVEV (reference sequence). Trimming pared 2 bases from V and 0 bases from J, leaving 8 bases between.

Only one count was recorded for this clone. The same CDR3 arises from other DNA sequences in this sample as well. The chain recombines TRBV7-9 with TRBJ1-1, with D uncertain. Trimming took 0 bases from V and 7 from J, leaving 0 bases between them. The germline V gene has CDR1 SEHNR and CDR2 FQNEAQ (reference sequence). This CDR3 is 10 amino acids long. CDR3 in amino acids: CASSLAEAFF. As DNA, the CDR3 is TGTGCCAGCAGCTTAGCTGAAGCTTTCTTT. Looking up the rest from reference TRBV7-9 and TRBJ1-1 gives the full variable domain: DTGVSQNPRHKITKRGQNVTFRCDPISEHNRLYWYRQTLGQGPEFLTYFQNEAQLEKSRLLSDRFSAERPKGSFSTLEIQRTEQGDSAMYLCASSLAEAFFGQGTRLTVV.

On this clone itself: The sample contains more than one DNA sequence encoding this CDR3. The V call is TRBV7-9, the J call TRBJ2-7; D is undetermined. CDR1 and CDR2 (germline): SEHNR, FQNEAQ (reference sequence). V was trimmed by 2 bases and J by 5 bases, leaving 4 bases between them. The CDR3 extends over 11 amino acids. CDR3 bases: TGTGCCAGCAGCTTATTAGACGAGCAGTACTTC. Translating it yields CASSLLDEQYF.

This rearrangement joins TRBV4-1 to TRBJ1-5, with TRBD1 identical over 9 bases. Per the germline V gene, CDR1 is MGHRA and CDR2 is YSYEKL. The CDR3 extends over 18 amino acids. V lost 4 bases, J lost 8 bases, and 18 bases stayed unmatched. CDR3 region: CASSPYPGQGLVEEPQHF. CDR3 DNA: TGCGCCAGCAGCCCGTACCCGGGACAGGGCCTGGTAGAAGAGCCCCAGCATTTT.

Worth noting for this clone: Other DNA variants within this sample encode the same CDR3. The CDR3 sequence: CASSQDPRDNEQFF. The CDR3, as DNA: TGCGCCAGCAGCCAAGACCCCAGGGACAATGAGCAGTTCTTC. The chain has TRBV4-1 and TRBJ2-1; a possible D gene is TRBD1 (5 bases). The V gene's germline CDR1 is MGHRA and CDR2 YSYEKL. V was clipped by 0 bases and J by 5 bases, with 8 bases between them. This CDR3 has 14 residues.

The CDR3 is CASSYSDRYEQYF. CDR3 in DNA: TGTGCCAGCAGTTATTCGGATAGGTACGAGCAGTACTTC. V is TRBV6-5 and J is TRBJ2-7; D not certain. Trimming stripped 3 bases from V and 4 bases from J, with 10 bases between. The CDR3 has 13 amino acids. In germline, CDR1 is MNHEY, CDR2 SVGAGI.

This clone was picked up one time. The chain carries TRBV6-5 and TRBJ1-2; D may be TRBD1 (6 bases). Germline assignment: CDR1 MNHEY and CDR2 SVGAGI. V lost 5 bases and J 2 bases, leaving 12 bases between the germline ends. The CDR3 is made up of 14 amino acids. CDR3 sequence reads: CASSPTGINYGYTF. CDR3 DNA sequence: TGTGCCAGCAGTCCTACAGGGATCAACTATGGCTACACCTTC.

The chain uses TRBV30 and TRBJ2-7, with TRBD1 as a possible D gene (6 bases). The CDR3 is 14 residues long. The ends were cut back, 0 bases at V and 2 bases at J, with 11 bases in the middle. Germline V gives CDR1 GTSNPN, CDR2 SVGIG (reference sequence). This CDR3 reads CAWSVDRPPYEQYF. CDR3 in DNA: TGTGCCTGGAGTGTCGACAGGCCTCCCTACGAGCAGTACTTC.

The V gene is TRBV4-3, the J gene TRBJ1-1; D remains unclear. V lost 3 bases, J lost 1 base, and 9 bases lay in between. Per germline, CDR1 LGHNA and CDR2 YSLEER. The CDR3 is made up of 14 amino acids. Written as DNA, the CDR3 is TGCGCCAGCAGCCACCTCGAGGGGAACACTGAAGCTTTCTTT. It codes for CASSHLEGNTEAFF.

A remark on this clone: Other DNA sequences in this sample translate to the same CDR3. CDR3 protein: CASSYGEGLNEQFF. In nucleotides, the CDR3 is TGTGCCAGCAGTTACGGAGAGGGTCTCAATGAGCAGTTCTTC. The chain links TRBV6-5 to TRBJ2-1; a possible D gene is TRBD2 (5 bases). The germline V and J ends were trimmed by 2 bases and 6 bases, with 11 bases remaining between them. CDR3 length: 14 amino acids. In germline, CDR1 is MNHEY, CDR2 SVGAGI.

V is TRBV19 and J is TRBJ1-5; a possible D gene is TRBD1 (6 bases). Germline V gives CDR1 LNHDA, CDR2 SQIVND (reference sequence). V was trimmed by 4 bases and J by 0 bases, leaving 10 bases between them. The CDR3 has 15 residues. CDR3 residues: CASSTADSSNQPQHF. In DNA, the CDR3 is TGTGCCAGTAGTACCGCGGACAGTAGCAATCAGCCCCAGCATTTT.

This chain joins TRBV29-1 and TRBJ1-2; 7 positions agree with TRBD1. This CDR3 is 15 amino acids long. With V trimmed by 7 bases and J by 2 bases, 13 bases remained unmatched. Germline CDR1 and CDR2: SQVTM and ANQGSEA. The CDR3 region is CSAQDREVLNYGYTF. The CDR3 nucleotides read TGCAGCGCTCAAGACAGGGAGGTGCTAAACTATGGCTACACCTTC.